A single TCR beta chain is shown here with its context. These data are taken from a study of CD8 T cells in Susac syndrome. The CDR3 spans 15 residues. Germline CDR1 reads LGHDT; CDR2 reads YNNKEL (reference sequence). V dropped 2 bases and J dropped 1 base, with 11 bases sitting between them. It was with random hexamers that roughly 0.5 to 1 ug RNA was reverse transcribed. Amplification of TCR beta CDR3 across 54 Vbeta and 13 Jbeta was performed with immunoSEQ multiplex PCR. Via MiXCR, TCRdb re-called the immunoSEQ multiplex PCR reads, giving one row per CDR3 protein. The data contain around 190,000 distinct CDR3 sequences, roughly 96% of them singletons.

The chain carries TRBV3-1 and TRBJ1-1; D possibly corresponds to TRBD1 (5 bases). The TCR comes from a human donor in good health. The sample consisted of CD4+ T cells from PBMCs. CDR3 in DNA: TGTGCCAGCAGCCAAATGGGACTGGAGAACACTGAAGCTTTCTTT. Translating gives CASSQMGLENTEAFF.